This is a list of T cell receptor beta chains from one sample in a study of OX40 agonist ivuxolimab in advanced cancers. Data came from immunoSEQ multiplex PCR; TCRdb stores just in-frame clones and leaves some out. The table shows 50,000 to 75,000 clones, with 65% to 90% occurring only once. Sequenced material: CD4+ or CD8+ T cells sorted from blood, taken in a trial of the OX40 agonist ivuxolimab. Receptor source: an adult with an advanced solid tumor such as melanoma, head and neck, liver or kidney cancer. The CDR3 runs from the conserved cysteine through the conserved F or W. A D gene is named only where the DNA matches it firmly.

j_gene: TRBJ2-1
d_gene: NA
v_gene: TRBV15
CDR3nt: TGTGCCACCGGATACAAACAAAGAGGGTTAGTGAATGAGCAGTTCTTC
CDR3aa: CATGYKQRGLVNEQFF

j_gene: TRBJ1-5
d_gene: NA
v_gene: TRBV6-6
CDR3nt: TGTGCCAGCAGCCCCGGGGCGCTCAATCAGCCCCAGCATTTT
CDR3aa: CASSPGALNQPQHF

j_gene: TRBJ2-1
d_gene: TRBD2
v_gene: TRBV5-1
CDR3nt: TGCGCCAGCAGCTTGCGGGCGGGGGGGCCCAATGAGCAGTTCTTC
CDR3aa: CASSLRAGGPNEQFF

j_gene: TRBJ2-7
d_gene: NA
v_gene: TRBV11-2
CDR3nt: TGTGCCAGCAGCTTATCGGGCCTAGTAGCCTACGAGCAGTACTTC
CDR3aa: CASSLSGLVAYEQYF

j_gene: TRBJ2-7
d_gene: NA
v_gene: TRBV15
CDR3nt: TGTGCCACCAGCAGAGACAAACAGGGCTACGAGCAGTACTTC
CDR3aa: CATSRDKQGYEQYF

j_gene: TRBJ2-1
d_gene: TRBD1
v_gene: TRBV7-2
CDR3nt: TGTGCCAGCAGCTTAGTCGGACCGGGACAGGGCTTCTACAATGAGCAGTTCTTC
CDR3aa: CASSLVGPGQGFYNEQFF

j_gene: TRBJ2-5
d_gene: TRBD2
v_gene: TRBV7-2
CDR3nt: TGTGCCAGCAGCCCGAACGGTCAGCGGGGACAAGAGACCCAGTACTTC
CDR3aa: CASSPNGQRGQETQYF

j_gene: TRBJ1-1
d_gene: NA
v_gene: TRBV5-1
CDR3nt: TGCGCCAGCAGCGAGGGACCTCGGGACACGAACACTGAAGCTTTCTTT
CDR3aa: CASSEGPRDTNTEAFF

j_gene: TRBJ2-5
d_gene: NA
v_gene: TRBV11-2
CDR3nt: TGTGCCAGCAGCTTAGGGCCAGGACCTCAAGAGACCCAGTACTTC
CDR3aa: CASSLGPGPQETQYF

j_gene: TRBJ1-4
d_gene: NA
v_gene: TRBV19
CDR3nt: TGTGCCAGTAGTATTTCGGGACTACGAGAAAAACTGTTTTTT
CDR3aa: CASSISGLREKLFF

j_gene: TRBJ2-1
d_gene: TRBD2
v_gene: TRBV5-1
CDR3nt: TGCGCCAGCAGCCAAACTCTACCTCGACTAGCGGGGGCCTCCTACAATGAGCAGTTCTTC
CDR3aa: CASSQTLPRLAGASYNEQFF

j_gene: TRBJ2-3
d_gene: NA
v_gene: TRBV5-1
CDR3nt: TGCGCCAGCAGCTTGACGGGGCCCCCCACAGATACGCAGTATTTT
CDR3aa: CASSLTGPPTDTQYF

j_gene: TRBJ2-5
d_gene: NA
v_gene: TRBV7-2
CDR3nt: TGTGCCAGCAGCCCGCGCGGGGCAGAGACCCAGTACTTC
CDR3aa: CASSPRGAETQYF

j_gene: TRBJ2-2
d_gene: NA
v_gene: TRBV4-2
CDR3nt: TGTGCCAGCAGCTCTCCTGGTCGGACGGCGAGGGAGCTGTTTTTT
CDR3aa: CASSSPGRTARELFF

j_gene: TRBJ2-7
d_gene: NA
v_gene: TRBV5-1
CDR3nt: TGCGCCAGCAGCTCGAACAGGCTCTCCTACGAGCAGTACTTC
CDR3aa: CASSSNRLSYEQYF

j_gene: TRBJ1-6
d_gene: NA
v_gene: TRBV6-1
CDR3nt: TGTGCCAGCAGTGAAGGGCTATCACCCCTCCACTTT
CDR3aa: CASSEGLSPLHF

j_gene: TRBJ2-5
d_gene: NA
v_gene: TRBV18
CDR3nt: TGTGCCAGCTCACCACCAACCCGGGAGACCCAGTACTTC
CDR3aa: CASSPPTRETQYF

j_gene: TRBJ1-4
d_gene: NA
v_gene: TRBV5-6
CDR3nt: TGTGCCAGCAGCTTCCAGGAGGTTAGGGGGAGCGATGAAAAACTGTTTTTT
CDR3aa: CASSFQEVRGSDEKLFF

j_gene: TRBJ2-7
d_gene: NA
v_gene: TRBV18
CDR3nt: TGTGCCAGCTCACCATCTCGGGGGAGCTACGAGCAGTACTTC
CDR3aa: CASSPSRGSYEQYF

j_gene: TRBJ2-3
d_gene: NA
v_gene: TRBV6-6
CDR3nt: TGTGCCAGCAGTTACCGCTTCTCCACAGATACGCAGTATTTT
CDR3aa: CASSYRFSTDTQYF

j_gene: TRBJ2-5
d_gene: NA
v_gene: TRBV9
CDR3nt: TGTGCCAGCAGCGTAGCGGGCGGTAGGGCTATGGAGACCCAGTACTTC
CDR3aa: CASSVAGGRAMETQYF

j_gene: TRBJ2-7
d_gene: NA
v_gene: TRBV7-2
CDR3nt: TGTGCCAGCAGCTTAGTCCAGGACATTTCCGAGCAGTACTTC
CDR3aa: CASSLVQDISEQYF

j_gene: TRBJ1-1
d_gene: NA
v_gene: TRBV28
CDR3nt: TGTGCCAGCAGTTTACGCCTTTCTATGAACACTGAAGCTTTCTTT
CDR3aa: CASSLRLSMNTEAFF

j_gene: TRBJ2-7
d_gene: TRBD1
v_gene: TRBV5-8
CDR3nt: TGTGCCAGCAGCCGGGACAGCAAAGCTGACGAGCAGTACTTC
CDR3aa: CASSRDSKADEQYF

j_gene: TRBJ2-7
d_gene: NA
v_gene: TRBV10-3
CDR3nt: TGTGCCATCAGTGAAGGACCCTACGAGCAGTACTTC
CDR3aa: CAISEGPYEQYF

j_gene: TRBJ2-1
d_gene: NA
v_gene: TRBV5-8
CDR3nt: TGTGCCAGCAGCCTGGCGTATCGGGGAGTATTCGATGAGCAGTTCTTC
CDR3aa: CASSLAYRGVFDEQFF